Listed below are T cell receptor beta chains from one sample, sequenced in a study of blood T cell repertoires in COVID-19. TCRdb's copy holds only in-frame clones and misses some; the assay was immunoSEQ multiplex PCR. This sample carries about 64,000 clones, over 75% of them seen once, and the ten largest clones take 3% to 3.5%. The sample taken for sequencing was peripheral blood. The receptors derive from a man in his fifties with active COVID-19. Each CDR3 is given with its conserved first and last residue. D genes are given only for firm matches. Where a row states a size, it is once, few, many or the class of an expanded clone; other rows omit it.

V gene: TRBV5-4; CDR3 length: 15; clone size: NA; J gene: TRBJ2-3; D gene: TRBD2; CDR3 protein: CASSLGRTSGGSQYF; CDR3 DNA: TGTGCCAGCAGCTTGGGACGGACTAGCGGGGGGTCGCAGTATTTT
V gene: TRBV30; CDR3 length: 14; clone size: NA; J gene: TRBJ1-4; D gene: NA; CDR3 protein: CAWSSGVGDEKLFF; CDR3 DNA: TGTGCCTGGAGTTCAGGGGTGGGAGATGAAAAACTGTTTTTT
V gene: TRBV23-1; CDR3 length: 18; clone size: NA; J gene: TRBJ1-2; D gene: NA; CDR3 protein: CASSQGQGPVWANYGYTF; CDR3 DNA: TGCGCCAGCAGTCAAGGGCAGGGCCCCGTCTGGGCTAACTATGGCTACACCTTC
V gene: TRBV29-1; CDR3 length: 13; clone size: NA; J gene: TRBJ1-2; D gene: NA; CDR3 protein: CSVWTDPRSGYTF; CDR3 DNA: TGCAGCGTTTGGACTGATCCCAGATCTGGCTACACCTTC
V gene: TRBV29-1; CDR3 length: 12; clone size: once; J gene: TRBJ1-2; D gene: NA; CDR3 protein: CSVDGWEGGYTF; CDR3 DNA: TGCAGCGTTGATGGGTGGGAGGGTGGCTACACCTTC
V gene: TRBV19; CDR3 length: 15; clone size: NA; J gene: TRBJ2-7; D gene: TRBD2; CDR3 protein: CASSPTTSGRAEQYF; CDR3 DNA: TGTGCCAGTAGTCCAACGACTAGCGGGAGGGCCGAGCAGTACTTC
V gene: TRBV7-6; CDR3 length: 14; clone size: NA; J gene: TRBJ2-1; D gene: NA; CDR3 protein: CASSRGAVDNEQFF; CDR3 DNA: TGTGCCAGCAGCCGGGGGGCCGTAGACAATGAGCAGTTCTTC
V gene: TRBV18; CDR3 length: 16; clone size: NA; J gene: TRBJ1-3; D gene: NA; CDR3 protein: CASSPGLRGTGNTIYF; CDR3 DNA: TGTGCCAGCTCACCAGGGCTTAGGGGGACTGGAAACACCATATATTTT
V gene: TRBV11-3; CDR3 length: 15; clone size: NA; J gene: TRBJ2-1; D gene: TRBD2; CDR3 protein: CASSLGLAGHNEQFF; CDR3 DNA: TGTGCCAGCAGCTTAGGACTAGCGGGCCACAATGAGCAGTTCTTC
V gene: TRBV6-2/TRBV6-3; CDR3 length: 16; clone size: NA; J gene: TRBJ1-5; D gene: TRBD1; CDR3 protein: CASSFRTGRPNQPQHF; CDR3 DNA: TGTGCCAGCAGTTTCCGGACAGGGAGGCCCAATCAGCCCCAGCATTTT
V gene: TRBV28; CDR3 length: 13; clone size: NA; J gene: TRBJ2-1; D gene: NA; CDR3 protein: CASSLNGRNEQFF; CDR3 DNA: TGTGCCAGCAGTTTGAACGGTCGCAATGAGCAGTTCTTC
V gene: TRBV6-5; CDR3 length: 14; clone size: NA; J gene: TRBJ2-5; D gene: NA; CDR3 protein: CASSYSGGKETQYF; CDR3 DNA: TGTGCCAGCAGTTACAGTGGAGGGAAAGAGACCCAGTACTTC
V gene: TRBV18; CDR3 length: 14; clone size: NA; J gene: TRBJ2-3; D gene: TRBD2; CDR3 protein: CASSPGTSGDTQYF; CDR3 DNA: TGTGCCAGCTCACCAGGGACTAGCGGAGATACGCAGTATTTT
V gene: TRBV7-8; CDR3 length: 18; clone size: NA; J gene: TRBJ2-1; D gene: TRBD2; CDR3 protein: CASSLVRLAGGRYNEQFF; CDR3 DNA: TGTGCCAGCAGCTTAGTGCGACTAGCGGGGGGGCGTTACAATGAGCAGTTCTTC
V gene: TRBV4-2; CDR3 length: 15; clone size: NA; J gene: TRBJ2-7; D gene: NA; CDR3 protein: CASSRSGLATYEQYF; CDR3 DNA: TGTGCCAGCAGCCGTTCCGGCCTAGCAACCTACGAGCAGTACTTC
V gene: TRBV7-8; CDR3 length: 13; clone size: NA; J gene: TRBJ2-5; D gene: NA; CDR3 protein: CASSRGWIETQYF; CDR3 DNA: TGTGCCAGCAGCCGCGGGTGGATTGAGACCCAGTACTTC
V gene: TRBV4-1; CDR3 length: 15; clone size: NA; J gene: TRBJ2-5; D gene: TRBD1; CDR3 protein: CASSQPRDREETQYF; CDR3 DNA: TGCGCCAGCAGCCAGCCCCGGGACAGAGAAGAGACCCAGTACTTC
V gene: TRBV4-3; CDR3 length: 18; clone size: NA; J gene: TRBJ2-7; D gene: TRBD2; CDR3 protein: CASSQDPPPGGREHEQYF; CDR3 DNA: TGCGCCAGCAGCCAAGACCCTCCCCCGGGCGGGAGGGAACATGAGCAGTACTTC
V gene: TRBV5-1; CDR3 length: 17; clone size: NA; J gene: TRBJ2-5; D gene: TRBD2; CDR3 protein: CASSLRASGGEQETQYF; CDR3 DNA: TGCGCCAGCAGCTTGAGGGCTAGCGGAGGCGAACAAGAGACCCAGTACTTC
V gene: TRBV3-1/TRBV3-2; CDR3 length: 15; clone size: once; J gene: TRBJ2-7; D gene: NA; CDR3 protein: CASSQDRRVLYEQYF; CDR3 DNA: TGTGCCAGCAGCCAAGATCGCAGGGTTCTTTACGAGCAGTACTTC
V gene: TRBV11-2; CDR3 length: 11; clone size: once; J gene: TRBJ1-3; D gene: NA; CDR3 protein: CASSPGNTIYF; CDR3 DNA: TGTGCCAGCAGCCCAGGAAACACCATATATTTT
V gene: TRBV6-5; CDR3 length: 15; clone size: once; J gene: TRBJ2-1; D gene: TRBD2; CDR3 protein: CASRTGIAGANEQFF; CDR3 DNA: TGTGCCAGCAGGACAGGAATAGCGGGAGCAAATGAGCAGTTCTTC
V gene: TRBV7-9; CDR3 length: 15; clone size: NA; J gene: TRBJ2-2; D gene: NA; CDR3 protein: CASRPQQGATGELFF; CDR3 DNA: TGTGCCAGCAGACCCCAACAGGGAGCCACCGGGGAGCTGTTTTTT
V gene: TRBV10-3; CDR3 length: 16; clone size: NA; J gene: TRBJ2-7; D gene: TRBD1; CDR3 protein: CAISATGGGIHYEQYF; CDR3 DNA: TGTGCCATCAGTGCCACAGGGGGCGGGATCCACTACGAGCAGTACTTC
V gene: TRBV24-1; CDR3 length: 15; clone size: NA; J gene: TRBJ2-5; D gene: NA; CDR3 protein: CATSDYATDQETQYF; CDR3 DNA: TGTGCCACCAGTGACTATGCGACAGATCAAGAGACCCAGTACTTC
V gene: TRBV9; CDR3 length: 14; clone size: NA; J gene: TRBJ1-1; D gene: NA; CDR3 protein: CASSPRRQGTEAFF; CDR3 DNA: TGTGCCAGCAGCCCCAGAAGGCAGGGCACTGAAGCTTTCTTT
V gene: TRBV9; CDR3 length: 22; clone size: NA; J gene: TRBJ1-4; D gene: TRBD1; CDR3 protein: CASSVGLRLEWQGEATNEKLFF; CDR3 DNA: TGTGCCAGCAGCGTAGGACTTCGGTTGGAATGGCAGGGGGAGGCAACTAATGAAAAACTGTTTTTT
V gene: TRBV3-1/TRBV3-2; CDR3 length: 12; clone size: few; J gene: TRBJ1-5; D gene: NA; CDR3 protein: CASSQLAQPQHF; CDR3 DNA: TGTGCCAGCAGCCAATTGGCTCAGCCCCAGCATTTT